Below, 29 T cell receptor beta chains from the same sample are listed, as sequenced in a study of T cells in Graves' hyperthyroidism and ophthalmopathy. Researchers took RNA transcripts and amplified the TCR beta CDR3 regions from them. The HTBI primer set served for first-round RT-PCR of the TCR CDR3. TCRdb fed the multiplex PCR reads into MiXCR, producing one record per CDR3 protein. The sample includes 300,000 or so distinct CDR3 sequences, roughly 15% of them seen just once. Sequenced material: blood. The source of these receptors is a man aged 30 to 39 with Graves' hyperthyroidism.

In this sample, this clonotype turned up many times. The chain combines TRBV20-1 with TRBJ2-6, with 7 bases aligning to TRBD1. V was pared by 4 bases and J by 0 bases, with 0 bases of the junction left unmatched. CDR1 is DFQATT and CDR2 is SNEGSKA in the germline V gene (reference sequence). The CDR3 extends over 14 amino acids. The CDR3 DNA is TGCAGTGCTACAGGGGGCTCTGGGGCCAACGTCCTGACTTTC. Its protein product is CSATGGSGANVLTF.

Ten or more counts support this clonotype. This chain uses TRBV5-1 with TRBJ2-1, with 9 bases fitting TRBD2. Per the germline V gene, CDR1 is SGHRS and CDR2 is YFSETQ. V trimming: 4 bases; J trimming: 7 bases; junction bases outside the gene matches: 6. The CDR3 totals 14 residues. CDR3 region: CASSVAGVGNEQFF. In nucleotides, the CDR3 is TGCGCCAGCAGCGTAGCGGGAGTGGGGAATGAGCAGTTCTTC.

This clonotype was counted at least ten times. DNA for the CDR3: TGTGCCAGCAGTCGGCAGGGACTCAATCAGCCCCAGCATTTT. It specifies CASSRQGLNQPQHF. This chain links TRBV28 with TRBJ1-5; the D gene is possibly TRBD1 (5 bases). There are 14 residues in the CDR3. Looked up from germline, CDR1 is MDHEN and CDR2 is SYDVKM. V lost 5 bases and J 3 bases, leaving 11 bases between the germline ends.

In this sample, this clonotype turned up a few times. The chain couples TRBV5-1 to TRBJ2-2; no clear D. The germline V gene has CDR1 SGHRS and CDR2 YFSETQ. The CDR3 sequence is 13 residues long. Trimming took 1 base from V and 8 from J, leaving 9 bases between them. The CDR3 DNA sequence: TGCGCCAGCAGCTTGCGGTATCGAGGGGAGCTGTTTTTT. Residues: CASSLRYRGELFF. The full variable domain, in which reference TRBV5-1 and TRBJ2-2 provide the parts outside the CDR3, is KAGVTQTPRYLIKTRGQQVTLSCSPISGHRSVSWYQQTPGQGLQFLFEYFSETQRNKGNFPGRFSGRQFSNSRSEMNVSTLELGDSALYLCASSLRYRGELFFGEGSRLTVL.

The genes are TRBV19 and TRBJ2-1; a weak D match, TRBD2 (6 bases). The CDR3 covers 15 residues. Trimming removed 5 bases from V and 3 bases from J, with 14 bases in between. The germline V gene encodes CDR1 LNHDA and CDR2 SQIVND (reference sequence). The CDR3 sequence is CASSEARLVYNEQFF. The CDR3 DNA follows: TGTGCCAGTAGTGAAGCGCGACTAGTCTACAATGAGCAGTTCTTC.

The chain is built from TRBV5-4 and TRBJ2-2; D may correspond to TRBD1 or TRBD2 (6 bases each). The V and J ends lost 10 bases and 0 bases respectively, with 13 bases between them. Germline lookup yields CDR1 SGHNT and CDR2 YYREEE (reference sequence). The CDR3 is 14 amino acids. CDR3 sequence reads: CAGGRGTNTGELFF. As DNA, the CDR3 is TGTGCCGGGGGGCGCGGAACGAACACCGGGGAGCTGTTTTTT.

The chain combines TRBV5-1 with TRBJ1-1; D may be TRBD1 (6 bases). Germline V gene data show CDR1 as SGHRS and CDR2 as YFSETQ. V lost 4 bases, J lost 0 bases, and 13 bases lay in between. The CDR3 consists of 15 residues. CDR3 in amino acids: CASSTGTTLNTEAFF. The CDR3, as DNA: TGCGCCAGCAGCACTGGGACAACCCTGAACACTGAAGCTTTCTTT.

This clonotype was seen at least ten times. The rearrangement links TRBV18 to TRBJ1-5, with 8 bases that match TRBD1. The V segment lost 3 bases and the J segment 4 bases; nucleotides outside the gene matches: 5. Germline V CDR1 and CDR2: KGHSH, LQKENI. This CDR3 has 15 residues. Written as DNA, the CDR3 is TGTGCCAGCTCACCCACAGGACAGGGTAATCAGCCCCAGCATTTT. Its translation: CASSPTGQGNQPQHF. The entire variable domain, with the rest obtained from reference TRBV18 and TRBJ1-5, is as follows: NAGVMQNPRHLVRRRGQEARLRCSPMKGHSHVYWYRQLPEEGLKFMVYLQKENIIDESGMPKERFSAEFPKEGPSILRIQQVVRGDSAAYFCASSPTGQGNQPQHFGDGTRLSIL.

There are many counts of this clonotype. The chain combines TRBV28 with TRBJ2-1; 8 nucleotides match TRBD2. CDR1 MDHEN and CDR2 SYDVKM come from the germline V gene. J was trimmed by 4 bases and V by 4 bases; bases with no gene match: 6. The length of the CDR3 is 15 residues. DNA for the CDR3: TGTGCCAGCAGTTCGCCGGGACTAGGGTACAATGAGCAGTTCTTC. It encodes CASSSPGLGYNEQFF.

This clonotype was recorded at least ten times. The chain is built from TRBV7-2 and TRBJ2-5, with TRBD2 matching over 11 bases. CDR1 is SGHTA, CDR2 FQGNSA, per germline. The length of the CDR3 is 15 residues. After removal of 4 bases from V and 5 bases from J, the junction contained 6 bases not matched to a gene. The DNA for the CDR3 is TGTGCCAGCAGCTCCTTACTAGCGGGAGCGGAGACCCAGTACTTC. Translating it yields CASSSLLAGAETQYF.

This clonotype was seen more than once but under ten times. The CDR3 nucleotides read TGTGCCAGCAGTGTCAGCACAGGGTTGGGGGGTGAGCAGTTCTTC. This gives the protein CASSVSTGLGGEQFF. The V and J genes are TRBV27 and TRBJ2-1; perhaps D is TRBD1 or TRBD2 (6 bases each). The CDR3 has 15 residues. Germline V lookup: CDR1 MNHEY, CDR2 SMNVEV (reference sequence). V was shortened by 5 bases and J by 9 bases, with 20 bases between the two germline ends.

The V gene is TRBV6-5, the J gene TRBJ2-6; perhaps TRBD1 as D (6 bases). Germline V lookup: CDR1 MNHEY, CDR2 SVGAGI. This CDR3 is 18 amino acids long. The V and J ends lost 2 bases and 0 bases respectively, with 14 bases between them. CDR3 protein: CASSYPTGLSSGANVLTF. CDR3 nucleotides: TGTGCCAGCAGTTACCCGACAGGACTGAGCTCTGGGGCCAACGTCCTGACTTTC.

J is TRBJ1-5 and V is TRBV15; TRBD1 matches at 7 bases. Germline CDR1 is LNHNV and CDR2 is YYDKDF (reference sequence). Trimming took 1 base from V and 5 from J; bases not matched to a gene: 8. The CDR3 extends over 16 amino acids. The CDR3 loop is CATSRGRQGSYQPQHF. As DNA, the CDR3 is TGTGCCACCAGCAGAGGGAGACAGGGCTCCTATCAGCCCCAGCATTTT.

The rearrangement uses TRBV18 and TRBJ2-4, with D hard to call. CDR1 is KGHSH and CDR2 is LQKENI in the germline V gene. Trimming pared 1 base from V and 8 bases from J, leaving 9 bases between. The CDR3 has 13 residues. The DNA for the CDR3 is TGTGCCAGCTCACCACGAACCCCGCACATTCAGTACTTC. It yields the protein CASSPRTPHIQYF.

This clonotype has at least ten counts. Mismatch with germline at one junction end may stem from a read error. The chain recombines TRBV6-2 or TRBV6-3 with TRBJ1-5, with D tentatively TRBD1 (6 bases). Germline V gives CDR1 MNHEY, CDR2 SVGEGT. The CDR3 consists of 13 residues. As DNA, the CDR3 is TGCGGCGCAGCCACAGGGTCCAATCAGCCCCAGCATTTT. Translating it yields CGAATGSNQPQHF.

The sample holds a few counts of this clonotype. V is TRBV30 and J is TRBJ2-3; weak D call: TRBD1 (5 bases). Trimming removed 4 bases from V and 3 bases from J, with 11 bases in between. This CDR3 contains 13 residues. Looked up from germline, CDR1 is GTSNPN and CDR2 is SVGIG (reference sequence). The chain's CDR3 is CAWNVQGTDTQYF. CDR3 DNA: TGTGCCTGGAATGTGCAGGGAACAGATACGCAGTATTTT.

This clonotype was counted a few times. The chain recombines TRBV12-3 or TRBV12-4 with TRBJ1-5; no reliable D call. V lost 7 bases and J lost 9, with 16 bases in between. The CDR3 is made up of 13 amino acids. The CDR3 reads CASIFGVAGPQHF. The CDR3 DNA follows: TGTGCCAGCATCTTCGGGGTTGCCGGGCCCCAGCATTTT.

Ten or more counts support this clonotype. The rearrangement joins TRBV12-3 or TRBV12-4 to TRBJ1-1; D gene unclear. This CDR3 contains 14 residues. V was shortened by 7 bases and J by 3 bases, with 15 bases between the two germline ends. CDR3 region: CASTLLGLDTEAFF. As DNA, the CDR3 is TGTGCCAGCACACTTCTGGGATTGGACACTGAAGCTTTCTTT.

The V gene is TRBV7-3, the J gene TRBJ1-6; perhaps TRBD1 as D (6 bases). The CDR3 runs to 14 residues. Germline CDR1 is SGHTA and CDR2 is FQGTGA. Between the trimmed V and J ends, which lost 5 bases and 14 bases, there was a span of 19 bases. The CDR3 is CASSLEAGVSALHF. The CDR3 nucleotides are TGTGCCAGCAGCCTCGAGGCAGGGGTTTCGGCCCTCCACTTT.

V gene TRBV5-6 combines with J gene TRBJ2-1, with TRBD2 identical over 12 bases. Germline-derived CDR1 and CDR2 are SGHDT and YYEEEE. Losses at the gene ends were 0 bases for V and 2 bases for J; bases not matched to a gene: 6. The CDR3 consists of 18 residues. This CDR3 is CASSLGLAGALPYNEQFF. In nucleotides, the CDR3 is TGTGCCAGCAGCTTGGGACTAGCGGGAGCCCTACCCTACAATGAGCAGTTCTTC.

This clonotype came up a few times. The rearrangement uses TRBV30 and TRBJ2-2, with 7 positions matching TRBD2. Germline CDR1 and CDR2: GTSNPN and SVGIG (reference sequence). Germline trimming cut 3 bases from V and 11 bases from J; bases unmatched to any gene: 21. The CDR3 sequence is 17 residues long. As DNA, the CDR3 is TGTGCCTGGAGACCACTAAGCGGGGCCGGAATTTCGTTAGAGCTGTTTTTT. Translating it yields CAWRPLSGAGISLELFF.

CDR3 in amino acids: CSARIRVRYRGDLNTGELFF. The CDR3 coding sequence is TGCAGTGCTAGAATTCGGGTGAGGTACAGGGGGGACTTGAACACCGGGGAGCTGTTTTTT. The chain combines TRBV20-1 with TRBJ2-2, with 8 bases lining up with TRBD1. V shed 2 bases, J shed 1 base, and the junction held 18 bases outside the gene matches. The CDR3 is 20 amino acids. From germline, CDR1 is DFQATT and CDR2 SNEGSKA (reference sequence).

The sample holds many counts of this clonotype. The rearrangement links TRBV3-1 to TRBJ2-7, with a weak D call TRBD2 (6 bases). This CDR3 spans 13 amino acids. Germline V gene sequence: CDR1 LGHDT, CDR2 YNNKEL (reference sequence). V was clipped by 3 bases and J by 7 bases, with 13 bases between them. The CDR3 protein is CASSQWRDGEQYF. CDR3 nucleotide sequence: TGTGCCAGCAGCCAGTGGCGGGACGGGGAGCAGTACTTC.

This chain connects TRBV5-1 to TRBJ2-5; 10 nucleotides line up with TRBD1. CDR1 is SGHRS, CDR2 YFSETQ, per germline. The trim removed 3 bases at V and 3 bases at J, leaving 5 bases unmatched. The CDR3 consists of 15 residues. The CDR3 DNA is TGCGCCAGCAGCTCAACCGGGACAGGGGAAGAGACCCAGTACTTC. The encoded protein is CASSSTGTGEETQYF.

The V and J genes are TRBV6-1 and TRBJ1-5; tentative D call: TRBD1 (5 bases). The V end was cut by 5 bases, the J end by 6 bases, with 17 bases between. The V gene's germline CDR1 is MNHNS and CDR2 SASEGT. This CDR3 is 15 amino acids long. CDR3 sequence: CASSYQRGGIQPQHF. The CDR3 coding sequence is TGTGCCAGCAGTTATCAAAGGGGAGGCATTCAGCCCCAGCATTTT.

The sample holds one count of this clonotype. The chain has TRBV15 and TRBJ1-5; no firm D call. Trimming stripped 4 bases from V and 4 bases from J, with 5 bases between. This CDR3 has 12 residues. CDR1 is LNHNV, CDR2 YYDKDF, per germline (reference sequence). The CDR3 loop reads CATSNQNQPQHF. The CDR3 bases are TGTGCCACCAGCAACCAAAATCAGCCCCAGCATTTT.

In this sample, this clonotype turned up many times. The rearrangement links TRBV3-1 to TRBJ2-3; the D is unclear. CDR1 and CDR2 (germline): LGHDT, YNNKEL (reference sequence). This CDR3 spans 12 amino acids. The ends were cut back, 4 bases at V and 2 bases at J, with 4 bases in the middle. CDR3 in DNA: TGTGCCAGCAGCCGATACACAGATACGCAGTATTTT. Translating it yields CASSRYTDTQYF.

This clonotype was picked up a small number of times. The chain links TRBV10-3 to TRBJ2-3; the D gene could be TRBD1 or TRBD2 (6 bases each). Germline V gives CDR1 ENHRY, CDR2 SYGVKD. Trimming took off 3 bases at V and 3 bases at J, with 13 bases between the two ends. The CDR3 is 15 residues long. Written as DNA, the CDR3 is TGTGCCATCAGTGATGCGACTAGGGGGACAGATACGCAGTATTTT. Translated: CAISDATRGTDTQYF.

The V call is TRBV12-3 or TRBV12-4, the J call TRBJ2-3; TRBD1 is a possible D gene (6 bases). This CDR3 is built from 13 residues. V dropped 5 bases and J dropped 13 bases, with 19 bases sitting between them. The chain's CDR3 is CASSALETGRKYF. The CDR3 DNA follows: TGTGCCAGCAGTGCCCTCGAGACAGGAAGAAAGTATTTT.